The clone carrying this TCR beta chain has just a few counts. The antigen is unknown. This entry comes from a study of PD-1 blockade in classical Hodgkin lymphoma. Findings and caveats of the study: A significant rise in TCR diversity by C4D1 was seen for CD4+ but not CD8+ cells. Repertoire differences lack defined causes, possibly disease activity or prior therapy. Patients who began taking nivolumab under 1 year after ASCT were left out. Prior to therapy, complete responders displayed diversity much like that of newly diagnosed patients.

After autologous stem cell transplantation all patients relapsed, and prior brentuximab vedotin exposure differed between cohorts. Profiling relied on immunoSEQ multiplex PCR, and the TCRdb table lists in-frame clones only, not all of them. The data hold approximately 98,000 clones, with roughly 87% observed a single time. The sample here was peripheral blood mononuclear cells (PBMCs), taken before the second cycle of nivolumab. The origin of this receptor is a human donor with classical Hodgkin lymphoma.

DNA for the CDR3: TGCGCCAGCAGCCAAGGGGTTACCTACGAGCAGTACTTC. This codes for CASSQGVTYEQYF. V and J are TRBV4-1 and TRBJ2-7; D is unclear. Per the germline V gene, CDR1 is MGHRA and CDR2 is YSYEKL. Between the trimmed V and J ends, which lost 1 base and 2 bases, there was a span of 6 bases. This CDR3 comprises 13 residues.